The 18 T cell receptor beta chains below come from one sample, sequenced in a study of tumour-infiltrating T cells in Burkitt lymphoma. Method: immunoSEQ multiplex PCR; TCRdb's copy keeps in-frame clones and lacks some. The table has 1,500 to 2,000 clones, 10% to 15% seen once; the top ten hold around 7.6%. The sequenced sample was tumor tissue. These receptors all stem from a human donor with Burkitt lymphoma.

The table lists this clone with a few counts. The chain recombines TRBV19 with TRBJ2-7; no definite D call. Germline V gene sequence: CDR1 LNHDA, CDR2 SQIVND (reference sequence). V lost 6 bases and J lost 0, with 15 bases in between. The CDR3 covers 15 residues. DNA for the CDR3: TGTGCCAGTAGCCTCGGGCACCTCCTCTCCTACGAGCAGTACTTC. This gives the protein CASSLGHLLSYEQYF.

The rearrangement joins TRBV19 to TRBJ1-2, with no clear D. CDR1 is LNHDA, CDR2 SQIVND, per germline (reference sequence). This CDR3 contains 14 residues. The V end lost 1 base, the J end lost 2 bases, and 8 bases lay between the germline ends. CDR3 in amino acids: CASSIVVSNYGYTF. The CDR3 bases are TGTGCCAGTAGTATAGTAGTTTCCAACTATGGCTACACCTTC.

This clone was observed a handful of times. The chain links TRBV10-2 to TRBJ2-7; D may be TRBD1 or TRBD2 (7 bases each). This CDR3 has 13 amino acids. Per the germline V gene, CDR1 is WSHSY and CDR2 is SAAADI. The ends were cut back, 6 bases at V and 1 base at J, with 10 bases in the middle. CDR3: CASRAGQSYEQYF. Written as DNA, the CDR3 is TGCGCCAGCAGAGCGGGACAGTCCTACGAGCAGTACTTC.

CDR3 sequence: CASSLIGRSEKTQYF. The CDR3 nucleotides are TGTGCCAGCAGCTTAATCGGGAGGTCTGAAAAGACCCAGTACTTC. V usage is TRBV13 and J usage is TRBJ2-5, with 7 positions matching TRBD2. The CDR3 loop spans 15 amino acids. V shed 2 bases, J shed 6 bases, and the junction held 9 bases outside the gene matches. Germline CDR1 reads PRHDT; CDR2 reads FYEKMQ (reference sequence).

Within the sample, this clone is large. The chain couples TRBV5-6 to TRBJ2-5; tentative D call: TRBD2 (6 bases). Germline-derived CDR1 and CDR2 are SGHDT and YYEEEE. The CDR3 contains 13 residues. Trimming took off 0 bases at V and 5 bases at J, with 8 bases between the two ends. CDR3 DNA: TGTGCCAGCAGCTTGGTAGGAGGGGAGACCCAGTACTTC. This encodes CASSLVGGETQYF.

This clone occurred a few times. This rearrangement joins TRBV2 to TRBJ2-3; D may match TRBD1 or TRBD2 (6 bases each). Germline V gene data show CDR1 as SNHLY and CDR2 as FYNNEI. Trimming took off 4 bases at V and 5 bases at J, with 13 bases between the two ends. The CDR3 has 14 residues. This chain's CDR3 is CASSVGKGGDTQYF. In DNA, the CDR3 is TGTGCCAGCAGTGTTGGGAAGGGGGGAGATACGCAGTATTTT.

A few counts support this clone. The gene calls are TRBV14 and TRBJ2-3; D is ambiguous. CDR3 size: 16 residues. Germline V gives CDR1 SGHDN, CDR2 FVKESK. The V end lost 0 bases, the J end lost 4 bases, and 14 bases lay between the germline ends. In nucleotides, the CDR3 is TGTGCCAGCAGCCAAGATAGTAGTGGCCTAGCAGATACGCAGTATTTT. Protein sequence: CASSQDSSGLADTQYF.

This clone was detected only a few times. V usage is TRBV4-1 and J usage is TRBJ1-3; no firm D call. V lost 1 base and J 0 bases, leaving 13 bases between the germline ends. From germline, CDR1 is MGHRA and CDR2 YSYEKL. The CDR3 length is 17 residues. The CDR3 loop is CASSQVIGPDSGNTIYF. The CDR3, as DNA: TGCGCCAGCAGCCAAGTAATCGGACCAGACTCTGGAAACACCATATATTTT.

The V and J genes are TRBV7-2 and TRBJ1-2, with unresolved D. This CDR3 is built from 13 residues. Germline CDR1 and CDR2: SGHTA and FQGNSA. V gave up 5 bases and J gave up 2 bases, with 9 bases separating them. The CDR3 protein is CASSVGRNYGYTF. CDR3 DNA: TGTGCCAGCAGCGTTGGACGGAACTATGGCTACACCTTC.

V gene TRBV19 combines with J gene TRBJ2-2, with 9 bases identical to TRBD1. J gave up 4 bases and V 5 bases, and 8 bases lay outside the gene matches. Germline V gives CDR1 LNHDA, CDR2 SQIVND (reference sequence). This CDR3 is built from 16 residues. The CDR3 here is CASSRGTGWATGELFF. CDR3 nucleotide sequence: TGTGCCAGTAGTCGAGGGACAGGGTGGGCCACCGGGGAGCTGTTTTTT.

In its sample, this clone was seen a few times. This sequence joins TRBV7-9 and TRBJ2-1, with 9 bases fitting TRBD2. Germline V gives CDR1 SEHNR, CDR2 FQNEAQ (reference sequence). Unmatched junction bases numbered 12, after V lost 3 bases and J lost 9 bases. CDR3 size: 16 residues. The CDR3 loop is CASSFRLAAVGVEQFF. CDR3 coding DNA: TGTGCCAGCAGCTTCAGACTAGCGGCAGTGGGGGTTGAGCAGTTCTTC. Full variable domain (outside the CDR3, taken from reference TRBV7-9 and TRBJ2-1): DTGVSQNPRHKITKRGQNVTFRCDPISEHNRLYWYRQTLGQGPEFLTYFQNEAQLEKSRLLSDRFSAERPKGSFSTLEIQRTEQGDSAMYLCASSFRLAAVGVEQFFGPGTRLTVL.

This clone was observed a handful of times. In nucleotides, the CDR3 is TGTGCCAGTAGTATAAGGCAGGGGGCCGAACAGCCCCAGCATTTT. Its translation is CASSIRQGAEQPQHF. The chain carries TRBV19 and TRBJ1-5; TRBD1 matches at 8 bases. The CDR3 totals 15 residues. The V segment lost 2 bases and the J segment 7 bases; nucleotides outside the gene matches: 7. CDR1 and CDR2 from the germline V gene are LNHDA and SQIVND (reference sequence). Combining the CDR3 with reference TRBV19 and TRBJ1-5 gives the whole variable domain DGGITQSPKYLFRKEGQNVTLSCEQNLNHDAMYWYRQDPGQGLRLIYYSQIVNDFQKGDIAEGYSVSREKKESFPLTVTSAQKNPTAFYLCASSIRQGAEQPQHFGDGTRLSIL.

The V gene is TRBV28, the J gene TRBJ1-1; D not resolved. The V gene lost 0 bases and the J gene lost 2 bases, with 4 bases spanning the gap. The germline gives CDR1 MDHEN, CDR2 SYDVKM. The CDR3 is 13 residues long. CDR3 nucleotides: TGTGCCAGCAGTTTATGGGGTAACACTGAAGCTTTCTTT. This translates into CASSLWGNTEAFF.

A note on this clone: No DNA is shown, since the ends of the CDR3 on it are uncertain; the CDR3 is the one TCRdb lists. The CDR3 loop is CASSKCKSERFGTGARNEQFF. The rearrangement uses TRBV21-1 and TRBJ2-1; the D segment call TRBD1 is taken from the table without a DNA check. TRBV21-1 corresponds to a pseudogene. With termini counted, the CDR3 has 21 amino acids.

The V gene is TRBV29-1, the J gene TRBJ2-7, with 10 positions matching TRBD1. Germline values: CDR1 SQVTM, CDR2 ANQGSEA. J was trimmed by 3 bases and V by 8 bases; bases with no gene match: 7. The length of the CDR3 is 13 residues. The CDR3 reads CSTRTGGNYEQYF. CDR3 nucleotides: TGCAGCACAAGGACAGGGGGGAACTACGAGCAGTACTTC.

V and J are TRBV2 and TRBJ2-1, with 7 nucleotides matching TRBD2. Germline CDR1 and CDR2: SNHLY and FYNNEI. With 4 bases clipped from V and 4 bases from J, the junction kept 4 bases outside the gene matches. The CDR3 contains 14 residues. CDR3 sequence (DNA): TGTGCCAGCAGTGCCCTGCGGGAGTACAATGAGCAGTTCTTC. Its protein product is CASSALREYNEQFF.

This clone was observed a few times. The chain uses TRBV7-9 and TRBJ2-1; no reliable D call. Looked up from germline, CDR1 is SEHNR and CDR2 is FQNEAQ (reference sequence). The V end was cut by 0 bases, the J end by 2 bases, with 2 bases between. The CDR3 spans 13 residues. CDR3 protein: CASSLATYNEQFF. Here the CDR3 DNA reads TGTGCCAGCAGCTTAGCAACCTACAATGAGCAGTTCTTC.

J is TRBJ1-1 and V is TRBV19; D is perhaps TRBD1 (5 bases). The germline V gene encodes CDR1 LNHDA and CDR2 SQIVND (reference sequence). This CDR3 region has 14 residues. Trimming pared 6 bases from V and 2 bases from J, leaving 13 bases between. For the CDR3, the DNA is TGTGCCAGTAGGGTCGGAGGGGCAAACACTGAAGCTTTCTTT. As protein: CASRVGGANTEAFF.